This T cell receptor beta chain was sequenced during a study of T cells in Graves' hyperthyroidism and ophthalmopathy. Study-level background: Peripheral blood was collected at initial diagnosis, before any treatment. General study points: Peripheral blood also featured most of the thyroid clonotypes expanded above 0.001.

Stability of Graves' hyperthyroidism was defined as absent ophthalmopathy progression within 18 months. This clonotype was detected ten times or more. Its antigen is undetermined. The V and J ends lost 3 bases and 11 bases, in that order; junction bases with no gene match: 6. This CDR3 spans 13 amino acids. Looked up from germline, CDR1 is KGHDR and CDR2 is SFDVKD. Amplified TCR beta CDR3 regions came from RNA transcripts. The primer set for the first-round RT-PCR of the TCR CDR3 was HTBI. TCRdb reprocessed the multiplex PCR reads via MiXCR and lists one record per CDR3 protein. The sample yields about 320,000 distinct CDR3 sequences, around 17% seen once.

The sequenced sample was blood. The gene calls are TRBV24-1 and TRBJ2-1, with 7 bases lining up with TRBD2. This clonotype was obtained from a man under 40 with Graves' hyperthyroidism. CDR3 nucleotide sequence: TGTGCCACCAGTGATACCCCAGCGGGAAAGCAGTTCTTC. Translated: CATSDTPAGKQFF.